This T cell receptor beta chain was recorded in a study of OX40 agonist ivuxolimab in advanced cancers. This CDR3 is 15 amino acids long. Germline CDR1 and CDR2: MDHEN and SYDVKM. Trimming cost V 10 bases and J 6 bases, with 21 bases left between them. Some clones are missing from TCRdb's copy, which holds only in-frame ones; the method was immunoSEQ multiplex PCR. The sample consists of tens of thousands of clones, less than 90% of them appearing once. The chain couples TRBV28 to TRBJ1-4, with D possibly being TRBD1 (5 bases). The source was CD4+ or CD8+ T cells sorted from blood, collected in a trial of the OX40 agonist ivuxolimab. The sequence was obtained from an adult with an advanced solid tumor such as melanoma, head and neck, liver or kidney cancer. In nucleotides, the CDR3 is TGTGCCACCTCACTTCTTTCTGGAGGGGATGAAAAACTGTTTTTT. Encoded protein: CATSLLSGGDEKLFF.